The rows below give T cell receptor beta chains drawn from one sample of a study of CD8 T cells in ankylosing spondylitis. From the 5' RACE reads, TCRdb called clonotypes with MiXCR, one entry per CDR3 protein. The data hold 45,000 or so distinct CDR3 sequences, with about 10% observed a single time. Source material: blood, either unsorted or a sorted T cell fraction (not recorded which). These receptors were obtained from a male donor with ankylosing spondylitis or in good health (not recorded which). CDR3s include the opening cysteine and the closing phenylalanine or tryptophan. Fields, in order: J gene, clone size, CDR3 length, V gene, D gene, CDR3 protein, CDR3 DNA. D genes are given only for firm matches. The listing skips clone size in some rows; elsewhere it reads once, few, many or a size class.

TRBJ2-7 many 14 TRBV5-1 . CASSRVDSSYEQYF TGCGCCAGCAGCAGGGTGGACAGCTCCTACGAGCAGTACTTC
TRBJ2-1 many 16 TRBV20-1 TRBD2 CSARGPGLATYNEQFF TGCAGTGCTAGAGGCCCTGGACTAGCGACCTACAATGAGCAGTTCTTC
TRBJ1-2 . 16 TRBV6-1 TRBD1 CASQGTGDPTNYGYTF TGTGCCAGCCAAGGGACAGGGGACCCTACTAACTATGGCTACACCTTC
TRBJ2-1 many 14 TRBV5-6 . CASSLSRGNNEQFF TGTGCCAGCAGCTTGTCCAGGGGCAACAATGAGCAGTTCTTC
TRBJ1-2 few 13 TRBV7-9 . CASSFTRANGYTF TGTGCCAGCAGCTTCACTAGGGCTAATGGCTACACCTTC
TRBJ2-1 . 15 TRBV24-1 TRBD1 CATSDRGRALNEQFF TGTGCCACCAGTGACAGGGGGCGCGCCTTAAATGAGCAGTTCTTC
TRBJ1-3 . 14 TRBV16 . CASSRGRTGNTIYF TGTGCCAGCAGCCGGGGAAGAACTGGAAACACCATATATTTT
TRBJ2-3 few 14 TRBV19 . CASSIDLRGDTQYF TGTGCCAGTAGTATAGATTTAAGGGGAGATACGCAGTATTTT
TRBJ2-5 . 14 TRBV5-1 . CASSLRQGKETQYF TGCGCCAGCAGCTTGAGGCAGGGGAAAGAGACCCAGTACTTC
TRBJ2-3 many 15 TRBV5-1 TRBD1 CASRDRDGPTDTQYF TGCGCCAGCAGGGACAGGGACGGTCCCACAGATACGCAGTATTTT
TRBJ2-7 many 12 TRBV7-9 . CASSPLGDEQYF TGTGCCAGCAGCCCCCTTGGGGACGAGCAGTACTTC
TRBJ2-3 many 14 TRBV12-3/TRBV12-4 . CASSLLAGTDTQYF TGTGCCAGCAGTTTGTTAGCGGGCACAGATACGCAGTATTTT
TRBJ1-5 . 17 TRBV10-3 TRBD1 CAISAPGGQGAAQPQHF TGTGCCATCAGTGCGCCCGGGGGACAGGGGGCTGCTCAGCCCCAGCATTTT
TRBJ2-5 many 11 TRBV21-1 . CVGGISETQYF TGTGTTGGGGGGATTTCGGAGACCCAGTACTTC
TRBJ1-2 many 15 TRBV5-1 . CASSSRVLANYGYTF TGCGCCAGCAGCTCTCGGGTCCTAGCTAACTATGGCTACACCTTC
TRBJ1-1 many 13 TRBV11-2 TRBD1 CASSTPTGGEAFF TGTGCCAGCAGCACTCCGACAGGGGGTGAAGCTTTCTTT
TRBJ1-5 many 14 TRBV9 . CASSVGSGNQPQHF TGTGCCAGCAGCGTCGGCAGTGGAAATCAGCCCCAGCATTTT
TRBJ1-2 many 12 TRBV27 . CASSTGAYGYTF TGTGCCAGCAGCACGGGGGCGTATGGCTACACCTTC
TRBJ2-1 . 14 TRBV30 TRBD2 CAWSVRTSGIGWFF TGTGCCTGGAGTGTTAGGACTAGCGGCATAGGGTGGTTCTTC
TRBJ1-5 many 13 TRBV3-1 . CASSQDRGHPQHF TGTGCCAGCAGCCAAGATCGGGGACATCCACAGCATTTT
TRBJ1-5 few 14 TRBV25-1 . CASSEFWEGQPQHF TGTGCCAGCAGTGAATTCTGGGAAGGTCAGCCCCAGCATTTT
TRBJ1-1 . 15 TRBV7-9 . CAGEDGAGAVREAFF TGTGCCGGAGAAGATGGTGCGGGGGCGGTGCGTGAAGCTTTCTTT
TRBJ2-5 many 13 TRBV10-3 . CAISELALETQYF TGTGCCATCAGTGAACTCGCGTTAGAGACCCAGTACTTC
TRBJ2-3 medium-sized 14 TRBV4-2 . CASSLKGDPDTQYF TGTGCCAGCAGCCTAAAGGGAGATCCAGATACGCAGTATTTT
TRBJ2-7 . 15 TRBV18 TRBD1 CASSPPGTGPYEQYF TGTGCCAGCTCACCTCCCGGGACAGGGCCTTACGAGCAGTACTTC
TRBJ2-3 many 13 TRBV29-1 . CSVDYMRADTQYF TGCAGCGTTGACTACATGAGAGCAGATACGCAGTATTTT
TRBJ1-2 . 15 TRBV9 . CASSDPVGSGGGYTF TGTGCCAGCAGCGATCCCGTGGGTTCCGGTGGCGGCTACACCTTC
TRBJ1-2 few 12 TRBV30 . CAWSGGDYGYTF TGTGCCTGGAGTGGGGGGGACTATGGCTACACCTTC
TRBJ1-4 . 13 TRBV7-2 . CASSRREREKLFF TGTGCCAGCAGCCGCCGGGAGCGAGAAAAACTGTTTTTT
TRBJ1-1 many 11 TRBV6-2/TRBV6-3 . CASSYSGEAFF TGTGCCAGCAGTTACTCGGGTGAAGCTTTCTTT
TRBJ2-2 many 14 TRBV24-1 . CATTHTENTGELFF TGTGCCACTACTCATACAGAGAACACCGGGGAGCTGTTTTTT
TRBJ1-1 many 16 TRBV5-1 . CASSPTPDRLNTEAFF TGCGCCAGCAGCCCAACCCCGGACAGATTGAACACTGAAGCTTTCTTT
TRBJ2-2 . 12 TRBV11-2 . CASSLSSGELFF TGTGCCAGCAGCCTTAGTAGCGGGGAGCTGTTTTTT
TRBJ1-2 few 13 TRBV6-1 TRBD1 CASIPGTGYGYTF TGTGCCAGCATCCCCGGGACAGGATATGGCTACACCTTC
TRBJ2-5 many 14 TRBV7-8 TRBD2 CASSSGTRQETQYF TGTGCCAGCAGCTCCGGGACTAGGCAGGAGACCCAGTACTTC
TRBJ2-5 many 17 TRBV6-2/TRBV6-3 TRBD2 CASSYDGLAGRPETQYF TGTGCCAGCAGTTACGACGGGCTAGCGGGGCGCCCGGAGACCCAGTACTTC